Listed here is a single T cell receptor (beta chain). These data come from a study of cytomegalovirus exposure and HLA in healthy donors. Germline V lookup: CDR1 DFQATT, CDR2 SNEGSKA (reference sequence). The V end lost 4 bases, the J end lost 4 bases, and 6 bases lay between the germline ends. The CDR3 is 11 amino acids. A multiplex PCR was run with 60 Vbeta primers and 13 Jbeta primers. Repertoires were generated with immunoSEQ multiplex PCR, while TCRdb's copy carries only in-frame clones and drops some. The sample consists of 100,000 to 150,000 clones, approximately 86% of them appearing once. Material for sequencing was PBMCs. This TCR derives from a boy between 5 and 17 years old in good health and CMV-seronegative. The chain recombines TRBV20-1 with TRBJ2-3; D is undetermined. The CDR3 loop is CSAMAPDTQYF. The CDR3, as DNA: TGCAGTGCTATGGCCCCAGATACGCAGTATTTT.